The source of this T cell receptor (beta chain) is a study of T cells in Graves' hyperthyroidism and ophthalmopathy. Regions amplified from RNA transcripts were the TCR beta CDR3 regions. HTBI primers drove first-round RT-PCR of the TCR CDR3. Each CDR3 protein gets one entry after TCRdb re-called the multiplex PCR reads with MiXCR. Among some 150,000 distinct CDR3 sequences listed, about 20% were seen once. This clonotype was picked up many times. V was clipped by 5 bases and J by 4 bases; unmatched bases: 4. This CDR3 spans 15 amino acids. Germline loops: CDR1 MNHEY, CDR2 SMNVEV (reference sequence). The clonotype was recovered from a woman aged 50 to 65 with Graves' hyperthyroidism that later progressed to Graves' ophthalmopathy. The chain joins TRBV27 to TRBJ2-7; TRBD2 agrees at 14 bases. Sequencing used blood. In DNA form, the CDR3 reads TGTGCCAGCAGTCCCGGGACTAGCGGGAGATACGAGCAGTACTTC. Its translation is CASSPGTSGRYEQYF.